The present T cell receptor (beta chain) was sequenced within a study of identical twins. General study points: Within beta out-of-frame sequences, the excess sharing observed between twins was weaker. Researchers reported excess low generation probability among twin-shared out-of-frame alpha sequences. Invariant populations such as MAIT and iNKT cells could partly muddle zero-insertion analyses.

CDR3 length equals 13 residues. V was clipped by 3 bases and J by 10 bases; unmatched bases: 3. Germline lookup yields CDR1 KGHDR and CDR2 SFDVKD. This clonotype turned up a few times. Its antigen is currently unknown. TCRdb ran MiXCR on the 5' RACE reads and lists one entry per CDR3 protein. Found here are 500,000 to 700,000 distinct CDR3 sequences, 7% to 7.5% of them singletons; the top ten hold around 1.6%. All donors were healthy Caucasians. The sample also formed part of further work on yellow fever vaccine responses in identical twins.

The genes are TRBV24-1 and TRBJ2-1; 9 bases are shared with TRBD1. Sequenced: PBMCs. The source of this sequence is a woman aged 18-29 years in good health. The CDR3 nucleotides read TGTGCCACCAGTGATGGGGGGACAGGGGAGCAGTTCTTC. Its protein product is CATSDGGTGEQFF.